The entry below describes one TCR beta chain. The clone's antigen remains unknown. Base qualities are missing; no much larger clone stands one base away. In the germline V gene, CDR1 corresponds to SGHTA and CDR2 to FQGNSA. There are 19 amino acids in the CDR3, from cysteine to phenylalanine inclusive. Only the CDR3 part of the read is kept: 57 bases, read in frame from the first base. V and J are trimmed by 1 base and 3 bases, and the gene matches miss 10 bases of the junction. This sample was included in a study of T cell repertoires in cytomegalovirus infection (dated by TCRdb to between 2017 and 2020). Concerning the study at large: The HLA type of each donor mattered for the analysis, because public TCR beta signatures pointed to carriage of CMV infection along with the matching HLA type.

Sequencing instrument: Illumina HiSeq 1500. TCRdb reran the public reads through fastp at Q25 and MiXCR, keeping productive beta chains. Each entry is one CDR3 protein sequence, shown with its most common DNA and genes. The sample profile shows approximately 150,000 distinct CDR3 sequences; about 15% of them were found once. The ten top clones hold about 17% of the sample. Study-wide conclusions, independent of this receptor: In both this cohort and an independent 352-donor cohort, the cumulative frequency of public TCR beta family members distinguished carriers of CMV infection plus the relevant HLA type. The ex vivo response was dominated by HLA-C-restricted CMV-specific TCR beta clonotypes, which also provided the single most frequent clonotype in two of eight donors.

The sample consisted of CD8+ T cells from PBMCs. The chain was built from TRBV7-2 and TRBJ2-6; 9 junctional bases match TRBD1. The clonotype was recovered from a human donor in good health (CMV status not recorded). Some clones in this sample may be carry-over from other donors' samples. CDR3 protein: CASSLVVGQGSSGANVLTF. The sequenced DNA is TGTGCCAGCAGCTTAGTAGTGGGACAGGGATCAAGTGGGGCCAACGTCCTGACTTTC.